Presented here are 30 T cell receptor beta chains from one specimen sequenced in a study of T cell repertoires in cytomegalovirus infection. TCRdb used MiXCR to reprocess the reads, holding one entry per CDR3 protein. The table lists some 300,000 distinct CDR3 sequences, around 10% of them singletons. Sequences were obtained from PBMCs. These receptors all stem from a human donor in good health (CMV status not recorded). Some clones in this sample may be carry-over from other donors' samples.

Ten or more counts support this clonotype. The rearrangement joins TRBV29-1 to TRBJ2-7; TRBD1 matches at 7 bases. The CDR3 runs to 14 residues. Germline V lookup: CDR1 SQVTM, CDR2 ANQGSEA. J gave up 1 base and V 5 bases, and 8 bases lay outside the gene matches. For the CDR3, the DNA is TGCAGCGTTTTTGGGACAGCCGATTCCTACGAGCAGTACTTC. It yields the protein CSVFGTADSYEQYF.

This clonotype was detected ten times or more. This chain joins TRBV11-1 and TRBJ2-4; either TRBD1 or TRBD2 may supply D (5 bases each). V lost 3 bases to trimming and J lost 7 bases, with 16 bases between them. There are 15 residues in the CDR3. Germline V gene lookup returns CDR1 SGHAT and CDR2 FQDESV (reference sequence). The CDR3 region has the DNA TGTGCCAGCAGCTTCGATCGAGGGACCTTCAACATTCAGTACTTC. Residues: CASSFDRGTFNIQYF.

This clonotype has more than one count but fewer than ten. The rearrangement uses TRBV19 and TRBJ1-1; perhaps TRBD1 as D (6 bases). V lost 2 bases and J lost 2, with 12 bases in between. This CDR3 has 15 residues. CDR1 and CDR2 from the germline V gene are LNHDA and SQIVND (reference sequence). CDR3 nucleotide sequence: TGTGCCAGTAGTATATATGGAGGGACAAACACTGAAGCTTTCTTT. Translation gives CASSIYGGTNTEAFF.

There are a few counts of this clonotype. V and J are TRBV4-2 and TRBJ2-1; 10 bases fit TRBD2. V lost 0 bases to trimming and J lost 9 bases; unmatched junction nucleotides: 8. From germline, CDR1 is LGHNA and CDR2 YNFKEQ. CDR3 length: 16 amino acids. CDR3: CASSQDMLAGAGEQFF. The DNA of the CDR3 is TGTGCCAGCAGCCAAGATATGCTAGCGGGGGCGGGTGAGCAGTTCTTC.

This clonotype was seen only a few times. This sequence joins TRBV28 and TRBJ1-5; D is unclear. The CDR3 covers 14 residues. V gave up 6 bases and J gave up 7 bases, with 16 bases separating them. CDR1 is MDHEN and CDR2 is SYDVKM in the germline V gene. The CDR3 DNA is TGTGCCAGCAGCAGCCGGGTCTACCGCCAGCCCCAGCATTTT. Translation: CASSSRVYRQPQHF.

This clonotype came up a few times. CDR3 in amino acids: CASGRYNEQFF. The CDR3, as DNA: TGTGCCAGCGGACGGTACAATGAGCAGTTCTTC. The chain is built from TRBV27 and TRBJ2-1; no firm D call. Trimming removed 8 bases from V and 4 bases from J, with 6 bases in between. Germline CDR1 MNHEY, CDR2 SMNVEV (reference sequence). The CDR3 is made up of 11 amino acids.

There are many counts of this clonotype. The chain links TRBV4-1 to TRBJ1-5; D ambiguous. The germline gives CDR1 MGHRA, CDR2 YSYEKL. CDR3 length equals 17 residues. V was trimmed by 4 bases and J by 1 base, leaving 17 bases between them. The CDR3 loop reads CASSPLALPRSNQPQHF. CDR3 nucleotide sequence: TGCGCCAGCAGCCCGCTCGCTCTCCCGCGGAGCAATCAGCCCCAGCATTTT.

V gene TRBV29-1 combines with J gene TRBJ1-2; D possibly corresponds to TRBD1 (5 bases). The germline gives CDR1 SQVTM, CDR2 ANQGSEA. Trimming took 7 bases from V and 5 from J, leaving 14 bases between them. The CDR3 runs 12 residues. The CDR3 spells CSGGGGTYGYTF. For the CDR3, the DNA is TGCAGCGGAGGCGGGGGGACGTATGGCTACACCTTC.

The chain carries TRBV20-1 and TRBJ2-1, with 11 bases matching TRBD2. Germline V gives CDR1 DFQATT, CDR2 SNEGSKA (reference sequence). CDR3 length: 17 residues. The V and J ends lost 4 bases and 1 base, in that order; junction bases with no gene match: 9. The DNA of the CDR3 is TGCAGTGCTACGGGACTAGCGGCCCACCATTCCTACAATGAGCAGTTCTTC. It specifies CSATGLAAHHSYNEQFF.

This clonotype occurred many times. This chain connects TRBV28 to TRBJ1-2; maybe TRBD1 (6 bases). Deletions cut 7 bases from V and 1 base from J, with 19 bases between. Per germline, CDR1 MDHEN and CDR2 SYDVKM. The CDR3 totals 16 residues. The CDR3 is CASTPGGAERNYGYTF. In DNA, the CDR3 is TGTGCCAGCACCCCGGGGGGGGCAGAACGTAACTATGGCTACACCTTC.

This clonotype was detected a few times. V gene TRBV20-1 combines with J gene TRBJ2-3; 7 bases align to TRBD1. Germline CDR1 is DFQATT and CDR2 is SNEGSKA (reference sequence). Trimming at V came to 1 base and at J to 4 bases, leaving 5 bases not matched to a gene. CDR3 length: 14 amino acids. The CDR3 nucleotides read TGCAGTGCTAGAGCCACAGGGGTGGCAGATACGCAGTATTTT. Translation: CSARATGVADTQYF.

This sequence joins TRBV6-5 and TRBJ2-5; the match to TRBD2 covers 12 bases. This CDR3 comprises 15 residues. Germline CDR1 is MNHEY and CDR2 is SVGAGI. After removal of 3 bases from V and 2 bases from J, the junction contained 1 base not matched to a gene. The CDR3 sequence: CASSYLAGGQETQYF. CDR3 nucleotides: TGTGCCAGCAGTTATCTAGCGGGGGGGCAAGAGACCCAGTACTTC.

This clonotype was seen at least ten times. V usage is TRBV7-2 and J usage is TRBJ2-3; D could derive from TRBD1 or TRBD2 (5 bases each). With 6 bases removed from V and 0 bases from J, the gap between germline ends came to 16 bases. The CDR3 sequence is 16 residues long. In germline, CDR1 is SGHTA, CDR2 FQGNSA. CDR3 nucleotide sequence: TGTGCCAGCAGACCCGACAGACTACTTAGCACAGATACGCAGTATTTT. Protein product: CASRPDRLLSTDTQYF.

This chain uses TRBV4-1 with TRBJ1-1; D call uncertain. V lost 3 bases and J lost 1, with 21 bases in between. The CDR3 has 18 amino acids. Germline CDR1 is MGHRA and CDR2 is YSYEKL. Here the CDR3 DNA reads TGCGCCAGCAGCCACAGACTGCGTCGGGATGAAGGGAACACTGAAGCTTTCTTT. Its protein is CASSHRLRRDEGNTEAFF.

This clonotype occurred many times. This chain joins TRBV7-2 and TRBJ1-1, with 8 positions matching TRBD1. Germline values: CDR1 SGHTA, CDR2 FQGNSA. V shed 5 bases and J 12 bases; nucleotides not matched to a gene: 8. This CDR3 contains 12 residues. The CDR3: CASSPRTGRTFF. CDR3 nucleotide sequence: TGTGCCAGCAGCCCCCGGACAGGGAGGACTTTCTTT.

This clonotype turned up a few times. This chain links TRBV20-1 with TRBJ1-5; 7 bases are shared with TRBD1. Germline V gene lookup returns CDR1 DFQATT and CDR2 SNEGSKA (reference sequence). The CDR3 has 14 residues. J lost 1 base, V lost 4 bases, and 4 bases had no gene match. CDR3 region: CSAITGDSNQPQHF. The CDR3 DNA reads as TGCAGTGCTATTACAGGGGACAGCAATCAGCCCCAGCATTTT.

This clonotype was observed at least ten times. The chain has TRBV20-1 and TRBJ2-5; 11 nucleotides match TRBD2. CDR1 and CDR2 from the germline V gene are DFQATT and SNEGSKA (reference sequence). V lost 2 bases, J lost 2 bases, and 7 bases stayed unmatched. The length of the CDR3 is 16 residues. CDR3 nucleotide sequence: TGCAGTGCTAGACCCCCTAGCGGGGGGTTACAAGAGACCCAGTACTTC. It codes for CSARPPSGGLQETQYF.

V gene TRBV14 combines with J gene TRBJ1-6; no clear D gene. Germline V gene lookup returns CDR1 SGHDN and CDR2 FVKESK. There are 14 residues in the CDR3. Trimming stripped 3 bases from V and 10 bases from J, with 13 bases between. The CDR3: CASSHHLDSSPLHF. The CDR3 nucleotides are TGTGCCAGCAGCCACCACCTGGATAGCTCACCCCTCCACTTT.

The CDR3 DNA follows: TGTGCCACCTCGATCGGGGAGAAAGGGGCCAACGTCCTGACTTTC. It translates to CATSIGEKGANVLTF. V and J are TRBV25-1 and TRBJ2-6; possibly TRBD2 for D (5 bases). The germline V and J ends were trimmed by 10 bases and 4 bases, with 17 bases remaining between them. This CDR3 contains 15 residues. Germline lookup yields CDR1 MGHDK and CDR2 SYGVNS. Full variable domain (missing parts from reference TRBV25-1 and TRBJ2-6): EADIYQTPRYLVIGTGKKITLECSQTMGHDKMYWYQQDPGMELHLIHYSYGVNSTEKGDLSSESTVSRIRTEHFPLTLESARPSHTSQYLCATSIGEKGANVLTFGAGSRLTVL.

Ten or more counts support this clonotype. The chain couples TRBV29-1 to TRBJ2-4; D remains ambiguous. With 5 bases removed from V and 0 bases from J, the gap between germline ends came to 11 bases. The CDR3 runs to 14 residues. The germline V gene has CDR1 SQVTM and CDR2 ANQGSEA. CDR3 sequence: CSVRKKLAKNIQYF. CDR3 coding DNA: TGCAGCGTTAGGAAAAAGCTAGCCAAAAACATTCAGTACTTC. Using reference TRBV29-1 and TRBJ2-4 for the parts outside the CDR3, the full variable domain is SAVISQKPSRDICQRGTSLTIQCQVDSQVTMMFWYRQQPGQSLTLIATANQGSEATYESGFVIDKFPISRPNLTFSTLTVSNMSPEDSSIYLCSVRKKLAKNIQYFGAGTRLSVL.

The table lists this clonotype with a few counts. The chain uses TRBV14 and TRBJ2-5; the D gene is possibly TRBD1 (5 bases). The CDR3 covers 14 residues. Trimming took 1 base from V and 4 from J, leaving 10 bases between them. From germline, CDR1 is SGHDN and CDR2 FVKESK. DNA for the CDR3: TGTGCCAGCAGCCAAGGACAGTCCTTAGAGACCCAGTACTTC. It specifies CASSQGQSLETQYF.

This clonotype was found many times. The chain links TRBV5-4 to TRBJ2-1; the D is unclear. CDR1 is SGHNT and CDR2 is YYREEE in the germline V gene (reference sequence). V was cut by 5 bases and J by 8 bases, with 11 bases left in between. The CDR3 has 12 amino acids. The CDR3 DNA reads TGTGCCAGCAGGGGTAGTTCAGATGAGCAGTTCTTC. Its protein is CASRGSSDEQFF.

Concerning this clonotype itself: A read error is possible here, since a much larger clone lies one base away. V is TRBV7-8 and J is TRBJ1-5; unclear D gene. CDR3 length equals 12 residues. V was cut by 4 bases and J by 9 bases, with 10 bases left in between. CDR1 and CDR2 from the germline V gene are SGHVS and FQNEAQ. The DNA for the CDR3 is TGTGCCAGCAGCTCCGTGTCTGTGCCCCAGCATTTT. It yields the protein CASSSVSVPQHF.

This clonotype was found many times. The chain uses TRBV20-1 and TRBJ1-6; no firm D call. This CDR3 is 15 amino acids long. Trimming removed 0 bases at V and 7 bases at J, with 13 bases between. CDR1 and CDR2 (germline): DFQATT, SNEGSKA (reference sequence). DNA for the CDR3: TGCAGTGCTAGAGATCCAGAAGGGAGAAATTCACCCCTCCACTTT. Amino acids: CSARDPEGRNSPLHF.

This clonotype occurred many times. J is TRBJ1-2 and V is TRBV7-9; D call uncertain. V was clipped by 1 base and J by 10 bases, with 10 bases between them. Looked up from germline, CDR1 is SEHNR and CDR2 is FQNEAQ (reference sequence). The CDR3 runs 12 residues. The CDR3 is CASSLDKAFYTF. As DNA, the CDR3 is TGTGCCAGCAGCTTAGATAAGGCGTTCTACACCTTC.

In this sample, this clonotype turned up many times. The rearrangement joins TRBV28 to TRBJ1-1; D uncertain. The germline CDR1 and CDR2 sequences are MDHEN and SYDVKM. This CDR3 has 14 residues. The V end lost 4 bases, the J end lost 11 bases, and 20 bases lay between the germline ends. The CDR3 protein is CASSSHDSPRLAFF. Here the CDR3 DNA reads TGTGCCAGCAGTTCCCACGACTCCCCCCGGCTGGCTTTCTTT.

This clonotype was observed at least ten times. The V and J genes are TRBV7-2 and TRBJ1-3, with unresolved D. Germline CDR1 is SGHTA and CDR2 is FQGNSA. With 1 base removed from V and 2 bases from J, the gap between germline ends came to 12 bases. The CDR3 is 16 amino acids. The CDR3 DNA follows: TGTGCCAGCAGCTTAGTGGACGGGGTCGCTGGAAACACCATATATTTT. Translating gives CASSLVDGVAGNTIYF.

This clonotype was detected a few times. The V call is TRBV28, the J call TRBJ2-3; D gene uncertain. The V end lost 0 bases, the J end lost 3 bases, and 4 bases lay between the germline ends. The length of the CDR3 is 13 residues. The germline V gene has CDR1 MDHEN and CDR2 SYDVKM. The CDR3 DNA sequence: TGTGCCAGCAGTTTATGGGGGACAGATACGCAGTATTTT. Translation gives CASSLWGTDTQYF. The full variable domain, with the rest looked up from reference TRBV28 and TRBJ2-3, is DVKVTQSSRYLVKRTGEKVFLECVQDMDHENMFWYRQDPGLGLRLIYFSYDVKMKEKGDIPEGYSVSREKKERFSLILESASTNQTSMYLCASSLWGTDTQYFGPGTRLTVL.

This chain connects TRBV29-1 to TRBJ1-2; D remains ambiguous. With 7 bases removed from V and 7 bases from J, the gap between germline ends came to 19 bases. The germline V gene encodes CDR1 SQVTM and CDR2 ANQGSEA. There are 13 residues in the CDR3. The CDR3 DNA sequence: TGCAGCGCCCGTGTCCCCCCCGGGCGTGGCTACACCTTC. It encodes CSARVPPGRGYTF.

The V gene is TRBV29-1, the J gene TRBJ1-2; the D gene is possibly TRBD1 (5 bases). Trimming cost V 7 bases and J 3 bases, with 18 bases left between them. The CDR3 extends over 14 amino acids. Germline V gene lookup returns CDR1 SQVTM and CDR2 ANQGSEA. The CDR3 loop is CSAGRQGVDYGYTF. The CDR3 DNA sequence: TGCAGCGCAGGAAGGCAGGGTGTTGACTATGGCTACACCTTC. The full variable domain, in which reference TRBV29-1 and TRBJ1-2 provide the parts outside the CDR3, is SAVISQKPSRDICQRGTSLTIQCQVDSQVTMMFWYRQQPGQSLTLIATANQGSEATYESGFVIDKFPISRPNLTFSTLTVSNMSPEDSSIYLCSAGRQGVDYGYTFGSGTRLTVV.